This T cell receptor (beta chain) stems from a study of OX40 agonist ivuxolimab in advanced cancers. Study-wide context: Ivuxolimab was a fully human IgG2 agonistic monoclonal antibody targeting the costimulatory receptor OX40 (CD134). Intravenous ivuxolimab was administered to patients every 2 weeks at six dose levels: 0.01, 0.1, 0.3, 1.5, 3 and 10 mg/kg. Of the approximately 53 patients in dose escalation, about 20 had hepatocellular carcinoma, around 15 had melanoma, 9 had renal cell carcinoma and 9 had head and neck cancer. In the dose-escalation cohort, roughly four fifths of patients were male, and the mean age was approximately 55 years, with a range of about 23 to 85. Prior anti-PD-1, anti-PD-L1 or anti-CTLA-4 therapy was permitted, and 35% to 40% of dose-escalation patients had received checkpoint inhibitors. Partial responses were achieved by three dose-escalation patients, of whom one had hepatocellular carcinoma and two had cutaneous melanoma. Peripheral TCRbeta sequencing aimed to test whether ivuxolimab altered TCR sequence diversity and caused clonal T-cell expansion. The paper reports the monotherapy dose-escalation portion (N ≈ 50 patients) of the phase I ivuxolimab trial.

Patients with autoimmune disease history or receiving systemic immunosuppression were excluded from the trial. Peripheral blood for TCR sequencing was drawn from every dose cohort at baseline, at cycle 4 day 1 and at cycle 7 day 1. Samples came from an open-label, multicenter, first-in-human phase I dose-escalation trial of ivuxolimab. Adults with locally advanced or metastatic melanoma, renal cell, hepatocellular, or head and neck squamous cell carcinoma were enrolled in the trial. Before TCR sequencing, CD4+ T cells and CD8+ T cells were sorted from peripheral blood as separate populations. General findings and caveats noted by the study authors: At doses of 0.1 to 3.0 mg/kg, clonal expansion of both CD4+ and CD8+ blood T cells was observed from baseline to week 6. After ivuxolimab, expanded clones were on average more numerous among CD8+ T cells than among CD4+ T cells. Partial responders in the 0.1-3.0 mg/kg groups had among the lowest normalized peripheral clonal expansion, especially among CD8+ T cells. The antigen specificity of the peripheral T cells that underwent clonal expansion was not determined. Low levels of normalized T-cell clonal expansion were also seen in some patients who did not respond.

Genomic DNA was isolated from the sorted cells so that the TCRbeta CDR3 region could be sequenced. The immunoSEQ Assay was used for sequencing of TCRbeta CDR3 regions. TCRdb provides this immuneACCESS table in a form limited to in-frame rearrangements. Some clones are lacking; in checked studies, under half of them reflect an unresolved V gene, and why the rest are absent is not known. The sample includes roughly 26,000 clones, with 85% to 90% observed a single time. Approximately 20% of the sample is taken by the ten largest. Turning to this clone: The clone's antigen remains unknown. Base qualities are missing; no much larger clone stands one base away.

The sample here was CD4+ or CD8+ T cells sorted from blood, taken in a trial of the OX40 agonist ivuxolimab. The source of this sequence is an adult with an advanced solid tumor such as melanoma, head and neck, liver or kidney cancer.

The bases are TGTGCCAGCAGTTTATTTGTTGGGGCAGTCCCCGAAGCTTTCTTT. Translated, it reads CASSLFVGAVPEAFF. The sequence is built from TRBV28 and TRBJ1-1; matching of 5 bases hints at TRBD1 as the D gene. Reading from cysteine to phenylalanine, the CDR3 counts 15 amino acids. Only the CDR3 part of the read is kept: 45 bases, read in frame from the first base. CDR1 and CDR2, per the germline V gene, are MDHEN and SYDVKM. Cut back by 1 base and 8 bases, the V and J ends lie 17 bases apart.